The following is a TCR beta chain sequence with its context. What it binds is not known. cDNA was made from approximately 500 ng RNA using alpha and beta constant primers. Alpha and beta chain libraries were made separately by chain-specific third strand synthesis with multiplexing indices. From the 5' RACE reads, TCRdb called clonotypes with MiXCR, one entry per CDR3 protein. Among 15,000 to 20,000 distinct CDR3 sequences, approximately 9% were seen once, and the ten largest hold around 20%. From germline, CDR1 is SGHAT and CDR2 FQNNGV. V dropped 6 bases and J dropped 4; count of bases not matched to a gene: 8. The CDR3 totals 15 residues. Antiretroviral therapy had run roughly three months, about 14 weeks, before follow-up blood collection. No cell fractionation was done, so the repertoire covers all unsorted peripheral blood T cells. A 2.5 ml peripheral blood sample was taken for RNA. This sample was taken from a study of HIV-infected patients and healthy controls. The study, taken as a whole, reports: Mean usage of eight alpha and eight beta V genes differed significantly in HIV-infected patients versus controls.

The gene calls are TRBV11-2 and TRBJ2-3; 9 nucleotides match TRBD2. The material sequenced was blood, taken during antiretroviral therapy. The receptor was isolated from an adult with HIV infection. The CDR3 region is CASSLAGSWADTQYF. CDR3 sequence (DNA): TGTGCCAGCAGTCTAGCGGGATCTTGGGCAGATACGCAGTATTTT.